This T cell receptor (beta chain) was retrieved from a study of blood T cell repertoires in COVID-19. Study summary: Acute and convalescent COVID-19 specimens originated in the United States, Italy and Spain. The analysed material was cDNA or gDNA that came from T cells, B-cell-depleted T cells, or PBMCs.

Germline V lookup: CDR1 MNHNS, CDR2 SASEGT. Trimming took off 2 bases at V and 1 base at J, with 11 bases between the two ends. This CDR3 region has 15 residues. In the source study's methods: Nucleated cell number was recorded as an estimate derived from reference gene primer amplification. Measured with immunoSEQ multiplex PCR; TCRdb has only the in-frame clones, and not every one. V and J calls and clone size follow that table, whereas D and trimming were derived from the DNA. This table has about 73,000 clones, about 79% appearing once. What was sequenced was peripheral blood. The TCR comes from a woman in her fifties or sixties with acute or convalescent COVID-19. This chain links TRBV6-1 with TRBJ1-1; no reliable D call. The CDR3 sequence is CASSERDSRNTEAFF. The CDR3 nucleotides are TGTGCCAGCAGTGAACGGGATTCAAGGAACACTGAAGCTTTCTTT.